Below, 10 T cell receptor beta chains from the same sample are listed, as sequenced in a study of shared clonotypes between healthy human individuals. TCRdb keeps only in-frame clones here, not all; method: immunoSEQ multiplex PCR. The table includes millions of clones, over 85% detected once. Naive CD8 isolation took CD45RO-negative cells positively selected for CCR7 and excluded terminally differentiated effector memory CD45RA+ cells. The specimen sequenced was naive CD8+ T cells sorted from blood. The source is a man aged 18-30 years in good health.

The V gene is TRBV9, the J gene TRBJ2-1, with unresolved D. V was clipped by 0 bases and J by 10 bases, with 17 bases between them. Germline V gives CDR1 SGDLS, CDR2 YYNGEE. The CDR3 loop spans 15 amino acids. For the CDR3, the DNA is TGTGCCAGCAGCGTAGTCCAGGACCCTGGTGAAGAGCAGTTCTTC. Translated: CASSVVQDPGEEQFF.

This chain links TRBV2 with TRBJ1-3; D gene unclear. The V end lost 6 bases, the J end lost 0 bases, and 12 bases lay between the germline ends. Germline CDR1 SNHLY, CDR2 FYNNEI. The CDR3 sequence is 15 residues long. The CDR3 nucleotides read TGTGCCAGCAGCCCCTCGTCCTTCTCTGGAAACACCATATATTTT. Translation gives CASSPSSFSGNTIYF.

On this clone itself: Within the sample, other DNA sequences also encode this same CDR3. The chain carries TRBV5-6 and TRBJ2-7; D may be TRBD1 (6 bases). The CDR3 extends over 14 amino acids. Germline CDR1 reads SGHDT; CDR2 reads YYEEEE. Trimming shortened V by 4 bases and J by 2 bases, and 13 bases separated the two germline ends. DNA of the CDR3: TGTGCCAGCAGCCGGACAGAGACAGCCTACGAGCAGTACTTC. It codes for CASSRTETAYEQYF.

CDR3 loop: CASSEYGGEAFF. In DNA form, the CDR3 reads TGTGCCAGCAGTGAATATGGGGGTGAAGCTTTCTTT. V and J are TRBV25-1 and TRBJ1-1; D is perhaps TRBD1 (5 bases). The CDR3 is 12 amino acids. Germline V gives CDR1 MGHDK, CDR2 SYGVNS. The V and J ends lost 0 bases and 7 bases respectively, with 6 bases between them.

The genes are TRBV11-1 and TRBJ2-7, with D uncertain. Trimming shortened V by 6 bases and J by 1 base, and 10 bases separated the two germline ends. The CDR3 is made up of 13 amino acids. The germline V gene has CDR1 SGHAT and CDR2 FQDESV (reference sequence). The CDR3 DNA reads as TGTGCCAGCAGTCCTCCCTCTTCCTACGAGCAGTACTTC. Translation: CASSPPSSYEQYF. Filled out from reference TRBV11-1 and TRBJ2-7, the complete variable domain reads EAEVAQSPRYKITEKSQAVAFWCDPISGHATLYWYRQILGQGPELLVQFQDESVVDDSQLPKDRFSAERLKGVDSTLKIQPAELGDSAMYLCASSPPSSYEQYFGPGTRLTVT.

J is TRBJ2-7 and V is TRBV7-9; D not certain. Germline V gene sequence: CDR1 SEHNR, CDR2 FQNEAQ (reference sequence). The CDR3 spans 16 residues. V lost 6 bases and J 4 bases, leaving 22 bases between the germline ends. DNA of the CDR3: TGTGCCAGCAGTCCACTCGAGGACCCCGACCCGTACGAGCAGTACTTC. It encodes CASSPLEDPDPYEQYF.

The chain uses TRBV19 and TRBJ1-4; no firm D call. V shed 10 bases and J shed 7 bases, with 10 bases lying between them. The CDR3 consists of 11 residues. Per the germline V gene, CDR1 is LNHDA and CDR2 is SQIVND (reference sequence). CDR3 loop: CAIRLGEKLFF. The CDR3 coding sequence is TGTGCCATTAGGTTGGGTGAAAAACTGTTTTTT.

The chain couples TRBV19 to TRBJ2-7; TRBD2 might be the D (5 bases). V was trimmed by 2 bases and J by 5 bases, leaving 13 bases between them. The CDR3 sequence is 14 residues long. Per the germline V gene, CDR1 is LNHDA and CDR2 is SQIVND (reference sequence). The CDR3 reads CASSISGMWDEQYF. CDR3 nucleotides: TGTGCCAGTAGTATATCCGGGATGTGGGACGAGCAGTACTTC.

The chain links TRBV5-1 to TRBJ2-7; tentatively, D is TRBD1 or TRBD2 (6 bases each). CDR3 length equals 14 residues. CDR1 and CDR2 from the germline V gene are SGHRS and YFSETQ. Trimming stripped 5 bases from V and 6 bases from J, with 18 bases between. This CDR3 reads CASSLNGGQFEQYF. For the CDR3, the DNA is TGCGCCAGCAGTCTCAACGGGGGCCAATTCGAGCAGTACTTC.

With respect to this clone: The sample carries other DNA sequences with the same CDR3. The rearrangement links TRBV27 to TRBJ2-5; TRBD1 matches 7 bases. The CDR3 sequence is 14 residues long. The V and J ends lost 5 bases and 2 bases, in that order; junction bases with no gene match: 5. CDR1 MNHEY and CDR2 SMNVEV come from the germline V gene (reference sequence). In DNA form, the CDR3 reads TGTGCCAGCAGTCCCTGGGGACAGCAAGAGACCCAGTACTTC. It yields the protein CASSPWGQQETQYF.